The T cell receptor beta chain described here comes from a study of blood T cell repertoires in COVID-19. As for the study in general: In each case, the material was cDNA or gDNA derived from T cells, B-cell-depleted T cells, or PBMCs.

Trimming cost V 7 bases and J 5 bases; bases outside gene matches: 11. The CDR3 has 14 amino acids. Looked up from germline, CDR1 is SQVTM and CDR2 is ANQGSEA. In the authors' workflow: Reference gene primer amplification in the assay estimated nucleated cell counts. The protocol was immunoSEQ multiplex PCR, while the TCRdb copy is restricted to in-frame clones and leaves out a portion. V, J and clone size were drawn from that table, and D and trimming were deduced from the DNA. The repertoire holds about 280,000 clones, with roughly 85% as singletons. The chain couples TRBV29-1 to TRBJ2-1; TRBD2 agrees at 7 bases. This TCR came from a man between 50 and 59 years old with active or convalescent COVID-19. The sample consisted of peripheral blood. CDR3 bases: TGCAGCGCTGTGCGCGGGAGTTCCGACAATGAGCAGTTCTTC. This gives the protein CSAVRGSSDNEQFF.